This TCR beta chain was documented in a study of CD8 T cells in Susac syndrome. The recently defined diagnostic criteria for definite or probable disease were met by the Susac syndrome patients. V lost 4 bases, J lost 6 bases, and 15 bases lay in between. Germline CDR1 reads GTSNPN; CDR2 reads SVGIG (reference sequence). The CDR3 totals 14 residues. Random hexamers were used to reverse transcribe 0.5 to 1 ug of RNA. The authors amplified TCR beta CDR3 across 54 Vbeta and 13 Jbeta using immunoSEQ multiplex PCR. TCRdb reprocessed the immunoSEQ multiplex PCR reads via MiXCR and lists one record per CDR3 protein. This table holds 200,000 to 300,000 distinct CDR3 sequences, 90% to 96% found once.

The chain is built from TRBV30 and TRBJ2-2, with unresolved D. This clonotype originated in a human donor with Susac syndrome. The sequenced sample consisted of CD4+ T cells from PBMCs. Written as DNA, the CDR3 is TGTGCCTGGACCAAGGTGGAGATGGCCGGGGAGCTGTTTTTT. It codes for CAWTKVEMAGELFF.